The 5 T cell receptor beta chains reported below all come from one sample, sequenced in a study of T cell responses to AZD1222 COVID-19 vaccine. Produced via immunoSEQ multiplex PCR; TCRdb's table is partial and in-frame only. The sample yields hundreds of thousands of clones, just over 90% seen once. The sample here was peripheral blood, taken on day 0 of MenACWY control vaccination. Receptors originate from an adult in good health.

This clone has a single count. The CDR3 spells CASSFGEAGGYTF. The CDR3 DNA follows: TGTGCCAGCAGCTTCGGGGAAGCGGGTGGCTACACCTTC. The V and J genes are TRBV7-2 and TRBJ1-2; D not certain. The germline V gene encodes CDR1 SGHTA and CDR2 FQGNSA. This CDR3 has 13 amino acids. V lost 3 bases to trimming and J lost 7 bases, with 12 bases between them.

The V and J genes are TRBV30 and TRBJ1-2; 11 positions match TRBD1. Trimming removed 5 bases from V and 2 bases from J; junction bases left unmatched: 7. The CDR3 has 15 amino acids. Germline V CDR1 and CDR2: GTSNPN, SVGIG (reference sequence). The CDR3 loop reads CAWGMGDRGNYGYTF. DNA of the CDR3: TGTGCCTGGGGGATGGGGGACAGGGGGAACTATGGCTACACCTTC.

The CDR3 sequence: CASSQRRSSGEQYF. CDR3 DNA sequence: TGTGCCAGCAGTCAACGGCGATCTAGCGGCGAGCAGTACTTC. V and J are TRBV27 and TRBJ2-7; 7 nucleotides agree with TRBD2. This CDR3 contains 14 residues. The germline CDR1 and CDR2 sequences are MNHEY and SMNVEV (reference sequence). Losses at the gene ends were 5 bases for V and 6 bases for J; bases not matched to a gene: 10.

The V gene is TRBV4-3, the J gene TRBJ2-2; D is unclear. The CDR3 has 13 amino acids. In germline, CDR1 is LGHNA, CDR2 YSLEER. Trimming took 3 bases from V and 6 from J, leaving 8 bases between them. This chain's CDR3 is CASSHQESGELFF. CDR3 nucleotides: TGCGCCAGCAGCCATCAGGAATCCGGGGAGCTGTTTTTT.

The CDR3 is CASSLDTEAFF. The CDR3 DNA is TGTGCCAGCAGCTTAGACACTGAAGCTTTCTTT. The chain combines TRBV7-2 with TRBJ1-1; D gene unclear. Trimming took off 1 base at V and 3 bases at J, with 0 bases between the two ends. The CDR3 extends over 11 amino acids. Per the germline V gene, CDR1 is SGHTA and CDR2 is FQGNSA.